Listed below are T cell receptor beta chains from one sample, sequenced in a study of T cell changes during pregnancy in multiple sclerosis. Some clones are missing from TCRdb's copy, which holds only in-frame ones; the method was immunoSEQ multiplex PCR. The profile covers under 80,000 clones, with around 90% appearing a single time and less than 0.6% taken by the ten largest. Here the sequenced sample was CD4+ T cells from peripheral blood mononuclear cells, taken in the second trimester of pregnancy. The receptors shown here come from a female donor with multiple sclerosis, enrolled in a pregnancy study. CDR3s include the opening cysteine and the closing phenylalanine or tryptophan. A D gene is named only where the DNA matches it firmly. Clone size is stated in some rows and not others, as once, few, many or a class when expanded.

d_call	cdr3_length	clone_size	v_call	j_call	cdr3_nt	cdr3_aa
-	17	-	TRBV5-8	TRBJ2-1	TGTGCCAGCAGCTTGAGATTGGGGGGAACCTCCTACAATGAGCAGTTCTTC	CASSLRLGGTSYNEQFF
-	15	-	TRBV6-6	TRBJ2-7	TGTGCCAGCAGTTTTACCAGGCCGGCTCCCTACGAGCAGTACTTC	CASSFTRPAPYEQYF
-	16	-	TRBV2	TRBJ2-2	TGTGCCAGCAGAACCCAGGGGACAACCTTCACCGGGGAGCTGTTTTTT	CASRTQGTTFTGELFF
-	14	once	TRBV6-5	TRBJ2-5	TGTGCCAGCAGTTATTCCCAAGGAGCGGAGACCCAGTACTTC	CASSYSQGAETQYF
-	16	once	TRBV6-4	TRBJ2-6	TGTGCCAGCAGCGGAAGCGGTTCCTCTGGGGCCAACGTCCTGACTTTC	CASSGSGSSGANVLTF
-	14	-	TRBV5-1	TRBJ1-2	TGCGCCAGCAGCTTGGCAATTTTCCCCTATGGCTACACCTTC	CASSLAIFPYGYTF
-	13	-	TRBV5-1	TRBJ2-2	TGCGCCAGCAGCCTGCAAACAAACGGGGAGCTGTTTTTT	CASSLQTNGELFF
TRBD1	14	-	TRBV27	TRBJ1-6	TGTGCCAGCAGTCGGGACAGTTTTGTTTCACCCCTCCACTTT	CASSRDSFVSPLHF
-	17	-	TRBV5-1	TRBJ2-5	TGCGCCAGCAGCTTGCTACACTTGTTGGGGCCCCAAGAGACCCAGTACTTC	CASSLLHLLGPQETQYF
-	13	-	TRBV30	TRBJ2-3	TGTGCCTGGAGTGTAGGAGGGGTGGATACGCAGTATTTT	CAWSVGGVDTQYF
TRBD1	14	-	TRBV28	TRBJ1-2	TGTGCCAGCAGTTTGGGACAGGGGGAATATGGCTACACCTTC	CASSLGQGEYGYTF
TRBD1	15	-	TRBV10-3	TRBJ2-6	TGTGCCATCAGTGGACAGGGGGCTGGGGCCAACGTCCTGACTTTC	CAISGQGAGANVLTF
TRBD1	15	-	TRBV4-2	TRBJ1-2	TGTGCCAGCAGCCGAGAAAACGACAGGGGGCTCGGCTACACCTTC	CASSRENDRGLGYTF
TRBD1	14	-	TRBV2	TRBJ2-7	TGTGCCAGCATCAAGGGCACAGGGGCTTACGAGCAGTACTTC	CASIKGTGAYEQYF
-	15	-	TRBV7-2	TRBJ1-1	TGTGCCAGCAGCCCCCGGCCGGGGAGGGACACTGAAGCTTTCTTT	CASSPRPGRDTEAFF
TRBD2	12	-	TRBV18	TRBJ2-7	TGTGCCAGCTCGACAACGGGAGGAGAGCAGTACTTC	CASSTTGGEQYF
-	15	-	TRBV10-3	TRBJ1-3	TGTGCCATCACCGACAGTTTCCAAGCTGGAAACACCATATATTTT	CAITDSFQAGNTIYF
TRBD2	17	-	TRBV4-2	TRBJ2-1	TGTGCCAGCAGCCAAGTGGGACTAGCGGGCGGAGTAAATGAGCAGTTCTTC	CASSQVGLAGGVNEQFF
-	15	-	TRBV18	TRBJ2-7	TGTGCCAGCTCACCCACGGGACAATTATTCGGCGAGCAGTACTTC	CASSPTGQLFGEQYF
TRBD2	15	-	TRBV5-4	TRBJ2-1	TGTGCCAGCAGAAGTACGGGGGGGCGCTACAATGAGCAGTTCTTC	CASRSTGGRYNEQFF
-	13	-	TRBV11-2	TRBJ1-1	TGTGCCAGCAGTATCAAACAGAACACTGAAGCTTTCTTT	CASSIKQNTEAFF
-	15	once	TRBV9	TRBJ2-6	TGTGCCAGCAGGGGAGCGGTCTCTGGGGCCAACGTCCTGACTTTC	CASRGAVSGANVLTF
-	13	-	TRBV29-1	TRBJ1-1	TGCAGCGTTTATGGACAACTGAACACTGAAGCTTTCTTT	CSVYGQLNTEAFF
-	14	-	TRBV14	TRBJ2-1	TGTGCCAGCAGCCAAGCGGGAACCTACAATGAGCAGTTCTTC	CASSQAGTYNEQFF
-	13	-	TRBV7-8	TRBJ1-5	TGTGCCAGCGCGACAGGAGCGTTTAGGCCCCAGCATTTT	CASATGAFRPQHF
-	15	-	TRBV4-1	TRBJ1-2	TGCGCCAGCACCACAGGACAGCTTGTTAACTATGGCTACACCTTC	CASTTGQLVNYGYTF
-	12	few	TRBV7-2	TRBJ1-6	TGTGCCAGCAGCTTATCGAATTCACCCCTCCACTTT	CASSLSNSPLHF
TRBD2	15	-	TRBV30	TRBJ2-5	TGTGCCTGGAGTGGTACCCGTACATCGGGGACTAGCCAGTACTTC	CAWSGTRTSGTSQYF
TRBD2	19	-	TRBV11-3	TRBJ2-1	TGTGCCAGCAGCCCGGTAGCTAGCGGGGGGGCCGTTCTATACAATGAGCAGTTCTTC	CASSPVASGGAVLYNEQFF
-	15	-	TRBV6-5	TRBJ1-3	TGTGCCAGCAGAAAAGACGGAGTCTCTGGAAACACCATATATTTT	CASRKDGVSGNTIYF
TRBD1	15	-	TRBV7-2	TRBJ1-3	TGTGCCAGCAGCTCGCAGGGGGTTGGCGGAAACACCATATATTTT	CASSSQGVGGNTIYF
TRBD1	13	-	TRBV5-8	TRBJ1-2	TGTGCCAGCAGCAAGGGACAGAATTATGGCTACACCTTC	CASSKGQNYGYTF
TRBD1	18	-	TRBV9	TRBJ1-3	TGTGCCAGCAGCGTAGAGAGGGGGGGACAGGGGGCTGGAAACACCATATATTTT	CASSVERGGQGAGNTIYF
TRBD1	14	-	TRBV7-8	TRBJ2-7	TGTGCCAGCAGCCACCAGGGGGCCGCCTACGAGCAGTACTTC	CASSHQGAAYEQYF
TRBD1	16	-	TRBV6-5	TRBJ1-2	TGTGCCAGCAGTTTGACGCAAACCGGGACAGCTTATGGCTACACCTTC	CASSLTQTGTAYGYTF
TRBD1	14	-	TRBV7-9	TRBJ1-2	TGTGCCAGCAGCCCCCCCCGGACAGGGGTCGGCTACACCTTC	CASSPPRTGVGYTF
TRBD2	13	-	TRBV9	TRBJ2-7	TGTGCCAGCAGCCGAGCGGGGCTCTACGAGCAGTACTTC	CASSRAGLYEQYF
-	17	-	TRBV18	TRBJ1-3	TGTGCCAGCTCACTAAAATCGGCCCAGGGCTCTGGAAACACCATATATTTT	CASSLKSAQGSGNTIYF